These T cell receptor beta chains were read from a single sample in a study of T cell repertoires in cytomegalovirus infection. TCRdb passed the reads through MiXCR, listing each CDR3 protein once. This table holds about 700,000 distinct CDR3 sequences, roughly a third found once. Their recognized antigens are unknown. The sample consisted of cultured PBMCs, taken from culture after CMV antigen stimulation. These receptors were obtained from a human donor in good health (CMV status not recorded). Some clones in this sample may be carry-over from other donors' samples. The CDR3 runs from the conserved cysteine through the conserved F or W. A D gene is named only where the DNA matches it firmly. Clone size is stated in some rows and not others, as once, few, many or a class when expanded.

-	TRBV11-2	-	TRBJ2-5	CASSHPGGQTSETQYF	TGTGCCAGCAGCCATCCCGGAGGACAGACATCAGAGACCCAGTACTTC
-	TRBV20-1	-	TRBJ2-7	CSARVGDITPTGLDEQYF	TGCAGTGCTAGAGTCGGGGATATTACCCCAACCGGTCTGGACGAGCAGTACTTC
-	TRBV10-3	-	TRBJ1-2	CAITSEANYGYTF	TGTGCCATCACTTCGGAAGCTAACTATGGCTACACCTTC
-	TRBV12-3/TRBV12-4	-	TRBJ1-4	CASSFWDEKLFF	TGTGCCAGCAGTTTTTGGGATGAAAAACTGTTTTTT
-	TRBV4-2	few	TRBJ2-5	CASSQGGGNREETQYF	TGTGCCAGCAGCCAAGGAGGAGGGAATCGAGAAGAGACCCAGTACTTC
TRBD2	TRBV18	few	TRBJ2-3	CASSGGPFYTDTQYF	TGTGCCAGCAGCGGGGGTCCTTTCTACACAGATACGCAGTATTTT
TRBD2	TRBV6-4	-	TRBJ2-1	CASSTGGGEGEQFF	TGTGCCAGCAGTACCGGCGGGGGAGAGGGTGAGCAGTTCTTC
-	TRBV4-3	few	TRBJ1-1	CASSQEARKGEAFF	TGCGCCAGCAGCCAAGAGGCCCGAAAGGGTGAAGCTTTCTTT
-	TRBV12-3/TRBV12-4	many	TRBJ2-7	CASTPDSYEQYF	TGTGCCAGCACCCCTGACAGCTACGAGCAGTACTTC
TRBD2	TRBV10-3	-	TRBJ2-7	CAISGVAGGHEQYF	TGTGCCATCAGTGGAGTAGCGGGGGGCCACGAGCAGTACTTC
-	TRBV28	-	TRBJ1-2	CASSSGALGYGYTF	TGTGCCAGCAGTTCGGGAGCCTTGGGCTATGGCTACACCTTC
TRBD1	TRBV7-2	-	TRBJ1-1	CASSPRRDSATEAFF	TGTGCCAGCAGCCCGCGTAGGGACAGTGCCACTGAAGCTTTCTTT
TRBD1	TRBV5-1	-	TRBJ2-7	CASSLANRGTSYEQYF	TGCGCCAGCAGCTTGGCCAACAGGGGAACCTCCTACGAGCAGTACTTC
-	TRBV4-1	-	TRBJ2-1	CASSQGSSYEQFF	TGCGCCAGCAGCCAAGGGAGTTCCTATGAGCAGTTCTTC
-	TRBV10-3	once	TRBJ1-5	CAITGTLNQPQHF	TGTGCCATCACCGGGACGTTAAATCAGCCCCAGCATTTT
-	TRBV7-6	few	TRBJ2-3	CASSLTGYTDTQYF	TGTGCCAGCAGCTTAACAGGGTACACAGATACGCAGTATTTT
TRBD2	TRBV7-8	few	TRBJ2-3	CASSIAGITDTQYF	TGTGCCAGCAGCATAGCGGGGATAACAGATACGCAGTATTTT
TRBD2	TRBV10-3	once	TRBJ2-1	CAISDAGGPNEQFF	TGTGCCATCAGTGATGCGGGAGGCCCCAATGAGCAGTTCTTC
TRBD1	TRBV6-8	few	TRBJ2-5	CASSFGTGRQETQYF	TGTGCCAGCAGTTTCGGGACAGGGAGGCAAGAGACCCAGTACTTC
-	TRBV6-5	few	TRBJ1-1	CASTPAGPNTEAFF	TGTGCCAGCACCCCCGCTGGCCCGAACACTGAAGCTTTCTTT
-	TRBV27	few	TRBJ2-7	CASSLFQDAYEQYF	TGTGCCAGCAGTTTATTCCAGGATGCCTACGAGCAGTACTTC
TRBD2	TRBV7-2	many	TRBJ2-7	CASSLFGSGGASEQYF	TGTGCCAGCAGCTTGTTCGGTAGCGGGGGGGCATCCGAGCAGTACTTC
-	TRBV19	-	TRBJ1-2	CASSRVYGYTF	TGTGCCAGTAGTAGAGTTTATGGCTACACCTTC